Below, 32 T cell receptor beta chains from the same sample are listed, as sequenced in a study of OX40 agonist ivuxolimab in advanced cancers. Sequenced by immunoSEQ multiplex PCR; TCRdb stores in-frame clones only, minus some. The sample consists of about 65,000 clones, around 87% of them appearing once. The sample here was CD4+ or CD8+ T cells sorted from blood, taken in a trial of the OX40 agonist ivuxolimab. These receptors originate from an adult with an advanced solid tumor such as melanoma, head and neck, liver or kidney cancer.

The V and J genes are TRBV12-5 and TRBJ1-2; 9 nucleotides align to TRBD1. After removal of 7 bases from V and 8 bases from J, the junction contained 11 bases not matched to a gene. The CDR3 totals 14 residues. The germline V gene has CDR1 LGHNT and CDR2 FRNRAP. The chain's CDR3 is CASAVGQGSGGYTF. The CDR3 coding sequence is TGTGCTAGTGCCGTGGGACAGGGAAGTGGCGGCTACACCTTC.

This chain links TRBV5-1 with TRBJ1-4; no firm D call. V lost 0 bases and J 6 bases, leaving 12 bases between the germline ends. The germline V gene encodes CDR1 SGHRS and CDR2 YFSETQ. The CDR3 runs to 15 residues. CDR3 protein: CASSLDEGRDEKLFF. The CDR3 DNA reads TGCGCCAGCAGCTTGGATGAGGGAAGAGATGAAAAACTGTTTTTT.

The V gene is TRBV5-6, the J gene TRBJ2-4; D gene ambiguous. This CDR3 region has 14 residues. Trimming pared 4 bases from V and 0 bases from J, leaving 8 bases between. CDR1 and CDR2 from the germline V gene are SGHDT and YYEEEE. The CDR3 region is CASSLDLAKNIQYF. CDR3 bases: TGTGCCAGCAGCCTAGATCTAGCCAAAAACATTCAGTACTTC.

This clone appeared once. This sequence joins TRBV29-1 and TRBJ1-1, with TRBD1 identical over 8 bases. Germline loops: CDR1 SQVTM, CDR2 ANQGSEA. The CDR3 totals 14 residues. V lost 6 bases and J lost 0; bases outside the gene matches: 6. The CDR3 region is CSVELTGVNTEAFF. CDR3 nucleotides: TGCAGCGTCGAATTGACAGGGGTGAACACTGAAGCTTTCTTT.

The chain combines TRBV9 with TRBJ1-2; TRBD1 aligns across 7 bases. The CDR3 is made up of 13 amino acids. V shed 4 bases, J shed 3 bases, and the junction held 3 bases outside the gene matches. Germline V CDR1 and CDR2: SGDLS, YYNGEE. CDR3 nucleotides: TGTGCCAGCAGCCCGGGGACAGACTATGGCTACACCTTC. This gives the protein CASSPGTDYGYTF.

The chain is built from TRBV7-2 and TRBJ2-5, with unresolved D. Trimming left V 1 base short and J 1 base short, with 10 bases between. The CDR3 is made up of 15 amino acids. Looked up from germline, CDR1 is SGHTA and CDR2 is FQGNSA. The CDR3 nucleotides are TGTGCCAGCAGCTTAGACGGGCGATTCCAAGAGACCCAGTACTTC. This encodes CASSLDGRFQETQYF.

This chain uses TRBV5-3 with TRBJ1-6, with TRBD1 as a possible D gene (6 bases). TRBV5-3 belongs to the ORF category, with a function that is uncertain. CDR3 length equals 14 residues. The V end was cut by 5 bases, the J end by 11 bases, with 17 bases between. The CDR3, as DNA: TGTGCCAGAAGGGCCAAGGGGGGAAGGGCACCCCTCCACTTT. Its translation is CARRAKGGRAPLHF.

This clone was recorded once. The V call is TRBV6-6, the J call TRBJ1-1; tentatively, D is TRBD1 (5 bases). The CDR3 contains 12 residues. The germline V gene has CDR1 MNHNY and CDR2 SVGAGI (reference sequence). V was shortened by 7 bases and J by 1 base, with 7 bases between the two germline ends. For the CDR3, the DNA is TGTGCCAGCAAAACAGGGAACACTGAAGCTTTCTTT. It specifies CASKTGNTEAFF.

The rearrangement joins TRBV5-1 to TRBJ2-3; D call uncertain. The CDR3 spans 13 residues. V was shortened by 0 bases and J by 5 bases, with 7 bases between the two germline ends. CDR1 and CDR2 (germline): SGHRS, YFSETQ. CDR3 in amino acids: CASSLGREDTQYF. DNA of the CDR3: TGCGCCAGCAGCTTGGGTCGTGAAGATACGCAGTATTTT.

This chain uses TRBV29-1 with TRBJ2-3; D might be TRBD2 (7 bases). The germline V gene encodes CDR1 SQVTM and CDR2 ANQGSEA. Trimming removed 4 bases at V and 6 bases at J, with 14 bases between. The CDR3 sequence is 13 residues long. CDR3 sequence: CSVARGARDTQYF. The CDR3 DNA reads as TGCAGCGTTGCCCGGGGGGCCAGGGATACGCAGTATTTT.

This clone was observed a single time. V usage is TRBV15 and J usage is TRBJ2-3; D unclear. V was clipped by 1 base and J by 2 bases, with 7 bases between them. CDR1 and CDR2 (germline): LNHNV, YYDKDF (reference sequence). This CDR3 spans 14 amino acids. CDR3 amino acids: CATSRGTSTDTQYF. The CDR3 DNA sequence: TGTGCCACCAGCAGAGGCACCTCCACAGATACGCAGTATTTT.

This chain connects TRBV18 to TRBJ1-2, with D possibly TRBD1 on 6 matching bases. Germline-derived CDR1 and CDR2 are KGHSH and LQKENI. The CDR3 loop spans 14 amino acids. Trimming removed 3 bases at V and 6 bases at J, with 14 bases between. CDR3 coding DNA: TGTGCCAGCTCACCCGATGAGGGGGTTCATGGCTACACCTTC. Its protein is CASSPDEGVHGYTF.

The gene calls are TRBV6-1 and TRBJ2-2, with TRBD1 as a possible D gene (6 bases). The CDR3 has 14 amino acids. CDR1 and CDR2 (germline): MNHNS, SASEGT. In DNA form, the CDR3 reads TGTGTCGCCGGCCAGGGGCCATCTACCGGGGAGCTGTTTTTT. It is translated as CVAGQGPSTGELFF.

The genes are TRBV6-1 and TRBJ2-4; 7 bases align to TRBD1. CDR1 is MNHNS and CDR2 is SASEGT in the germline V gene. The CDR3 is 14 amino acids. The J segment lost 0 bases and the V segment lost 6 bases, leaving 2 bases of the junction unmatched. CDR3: CASRDRLAKNIQYF. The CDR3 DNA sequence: TGTGCCAGCAGGGACAGGTTAGCCAAAAACATTCAGTACTTC.

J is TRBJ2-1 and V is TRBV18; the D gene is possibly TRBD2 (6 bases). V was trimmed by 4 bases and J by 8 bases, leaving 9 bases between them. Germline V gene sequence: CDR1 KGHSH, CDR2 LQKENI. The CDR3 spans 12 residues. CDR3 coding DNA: TGTGCCAGCTCACAGGCTAGCGATGAGCAGTTCTTC. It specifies CASSQASDEQFF.

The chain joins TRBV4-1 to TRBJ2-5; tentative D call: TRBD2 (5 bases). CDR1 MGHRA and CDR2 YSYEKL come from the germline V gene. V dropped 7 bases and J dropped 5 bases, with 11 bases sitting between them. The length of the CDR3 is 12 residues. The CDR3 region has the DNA TGCGCCAGCAAGGGAGCGAGGGAGACCCAGTACTTC. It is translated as CASKGARETQYF.

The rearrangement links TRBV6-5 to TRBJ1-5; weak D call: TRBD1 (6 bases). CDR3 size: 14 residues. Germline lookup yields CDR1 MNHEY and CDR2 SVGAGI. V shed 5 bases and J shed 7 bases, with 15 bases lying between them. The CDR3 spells CASSTPGDGQPQHF. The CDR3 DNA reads TGTGCCAGCAGTACCCCAGGGGACGGGCAGCCCCAGCATTTT.

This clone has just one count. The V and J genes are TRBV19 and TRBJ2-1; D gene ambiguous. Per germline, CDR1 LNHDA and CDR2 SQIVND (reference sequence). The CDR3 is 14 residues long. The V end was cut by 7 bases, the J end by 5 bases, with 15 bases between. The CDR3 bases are TGTGCCAGTAAATCCTTAAATAGGGACAATGAGCAGTTCTTC. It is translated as CASKSLNRDNEQFF.

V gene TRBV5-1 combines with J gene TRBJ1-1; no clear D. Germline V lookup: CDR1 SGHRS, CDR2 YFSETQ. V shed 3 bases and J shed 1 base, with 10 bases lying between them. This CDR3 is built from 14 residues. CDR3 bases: TGCGCCAGCAGCTCCTCCGGACGGAACACTGAAGCTTTCTTT. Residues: CASSSSGRNTEAFF.

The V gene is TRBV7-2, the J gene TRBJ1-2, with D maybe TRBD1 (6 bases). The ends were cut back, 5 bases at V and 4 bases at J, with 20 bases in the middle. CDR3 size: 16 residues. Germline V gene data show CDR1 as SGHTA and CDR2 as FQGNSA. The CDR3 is CASSPVSGGRGYGYTF. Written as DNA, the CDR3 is TGTGCCAGCAGCCCTGTCTCTGGGGGCCGAGGCTATGGCTACACCTTC.

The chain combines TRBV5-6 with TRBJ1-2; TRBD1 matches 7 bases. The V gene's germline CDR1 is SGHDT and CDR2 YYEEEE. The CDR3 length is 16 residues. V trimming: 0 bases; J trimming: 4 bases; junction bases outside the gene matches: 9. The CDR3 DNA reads TGTGCCAGCAGCTTGGCCGGTGACAGGGCTAGCTATGGCTACACCTTC. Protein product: CASSLAGDRASYGYTF.

The CDR3 DNA is TGTGCCAGCTCACCGACGGGACAGGGGGAAGCTTTCTTT. It specifies CASSPTGQGEAFF. The J gene is TRBJ1-1, the V gene TRBV18, with 10 bases lining up with TRBD1. The CDR3 has 13 residues. The junction had 3 bases not matched to a gene; V was cut back by 3 bases and J by 8 bases. CDR1 and CDR2 (germline): KGHSH, LQKENI.

The CDR3 is CASSGLRGAGSPLHF. In nucleotides, the CDR3 is TGTGCCAGCAGTGGCCTCAGGGGGGCCGGTTCACCCCTCCACTTT. V is TRBV6-5 and J is TRBJ1-6, with TRBD1 matching over 7 bases. Germline CDR1 is MNHEY and CDR2 is SVGAGI. This CDR3 region has 15 residues. The V and J ends lost 5 bases and 9 bases, in that order; junction bases with no gene match: 10.

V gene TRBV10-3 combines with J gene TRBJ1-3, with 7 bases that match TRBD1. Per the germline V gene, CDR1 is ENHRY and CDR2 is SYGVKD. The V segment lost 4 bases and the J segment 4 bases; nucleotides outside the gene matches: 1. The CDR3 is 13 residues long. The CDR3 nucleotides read TGTGCCATCAGTGCGACAGGGGGAAACACCATATATTTT. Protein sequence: CAISATGGNTIYF.

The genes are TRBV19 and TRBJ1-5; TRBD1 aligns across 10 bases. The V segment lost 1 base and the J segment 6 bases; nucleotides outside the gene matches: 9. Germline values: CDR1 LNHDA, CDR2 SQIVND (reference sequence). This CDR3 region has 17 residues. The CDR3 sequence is CASSIGVDRGRVQPQHF. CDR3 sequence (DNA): TGTGCCAGTAGTATAGGGGTTGACAGGGGGCGCGTTCAGCCCCAGCATTTT.

The DNA of the CDR3 is TGTGCCAGCAGCCGCGGTCTAGCGGGGGGCTTTAGCTCCTACAATGAGCAGTTCTTC. Translating it yields CASSRGLAGGFSSYNEQFF. The chain links TRBV4-2 to TRBJ2-1; the match to TRBD2 covers 11 bases. The germline V gene encodes CDR1 LGHNA and CDR2 YNFKEQ. The CDR3 spans 19 residues. The ends lost 4 bases at V and 0 bases at J; junction bases unmatched: 11.

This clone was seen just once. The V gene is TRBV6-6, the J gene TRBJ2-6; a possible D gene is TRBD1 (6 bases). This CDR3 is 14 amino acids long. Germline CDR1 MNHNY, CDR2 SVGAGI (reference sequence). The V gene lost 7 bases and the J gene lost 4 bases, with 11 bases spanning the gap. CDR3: CASTGVMGANVLTF. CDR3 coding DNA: TGTGCCAGCACAGGGGTGATGGGGGCCAACGTCCTGACTTTC.

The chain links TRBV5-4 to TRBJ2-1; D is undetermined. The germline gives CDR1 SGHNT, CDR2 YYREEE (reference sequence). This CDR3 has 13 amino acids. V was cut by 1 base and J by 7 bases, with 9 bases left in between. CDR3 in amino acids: CASSLTYGNEQFF. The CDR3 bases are TGTGCCAGCAGCTTGACCTACGGTAATGAGCAGTTCTTC.

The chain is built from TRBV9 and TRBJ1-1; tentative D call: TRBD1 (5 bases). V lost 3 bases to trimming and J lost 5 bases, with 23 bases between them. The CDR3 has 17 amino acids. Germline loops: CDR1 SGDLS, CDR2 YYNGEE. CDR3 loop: CASSAQAPGARGTEAFF. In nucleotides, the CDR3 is TGTGCCAGCAGCGCACAAGCCCCCGGCGCGAGGGGAACTGAAGCTTTCTTT. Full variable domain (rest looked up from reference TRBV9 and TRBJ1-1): DSGVTQTPKHLITATGQRVTLRCSPRSGDLSVYWYQQSLDQGLQFLIQYYNGEERAKGNILERFSAQQFPDLHSELNLSSLELGDSALYFCASSAQAPGARGTEAFFGQGTRLTVV.

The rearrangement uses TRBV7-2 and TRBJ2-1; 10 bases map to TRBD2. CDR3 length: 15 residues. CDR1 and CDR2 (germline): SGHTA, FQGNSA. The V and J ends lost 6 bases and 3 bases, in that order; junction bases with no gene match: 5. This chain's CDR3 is CASRTRTSGYNEQFF. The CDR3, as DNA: TGTGCCAGCAGAACCCGGACTAGCGGCTACAATGAGCAGTTCTTC.

The CDR3 coding sequence is TGTGCCAGCAGCTTGGAGCGCCGAATTAGAGCTCAGGCCGAGCAGTACTTC. Its translation is CASSLERRIRAQAEQYF. This sequence joins TRBV5-6 and TRBJ2-7; no definite D call. Germline V gene lookup returns CDR1 SGHDT and CDR2 YYEEEE. V was trimmed by 0 bases and J by 6 bases, leaving 22 bases between them. CDR3 length equals 17 residues.

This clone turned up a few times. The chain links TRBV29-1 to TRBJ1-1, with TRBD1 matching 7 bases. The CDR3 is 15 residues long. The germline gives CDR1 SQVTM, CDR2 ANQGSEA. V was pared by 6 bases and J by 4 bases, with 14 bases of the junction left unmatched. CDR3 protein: CSVTGQAVRATEAFF. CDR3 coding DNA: TGCAGCGTGACTGGACAGGCGGTGAGGGCCACTGAAGCTTTCTTT.